This T cell receptor beta chain came from a study of cytomegalovirus exposure and HLA in healthy donors. Study-wide results and limits: Some TCR beta chains (around 160 of them) were listed as cytomegalovirus-associated.

On this clone: The antigen remains undetermined.

A multiplex PCR was run with 60 Vbeta primers and 13 Jbeta primers. This table comes from immunoSEQ multiplex PCR, and its TCRdb copy is limited to in-frame clones, with some not included. Seen in this sample are tens of thousands of clones; the ten most common clones hold about 2.9%. V lost 6 bases and J lost 8; bases outside the gene matches: 10. The CDR3 sequence is 14 residues long. Per the germline V gene, CDR1 is LNHDA and CDR2 is SQIVND (reference sequence). The receptor's source is a man aged 40-49 years in good health and CMV-seronegative. Sequenced: PBMCs. J is TRBJ1-2 and V is TRBV19, with 9 positions matching TRBD1. The CDR3 DNA sequence: TGTGCCAGTAGCGGACAGGGGCGAGGCGAGGGCTACACCTTC. Its protein is CASSGQGRGEGYTF.